Below are 19 T cell receptor beta chains sequenced from a single sample in a study of T cells after yellow fever vaccination. One entry per CDR3 protein results from TCRdb running MiXCR on the 5' RACE reads. The table includes about 340,000 distinct CDR3 sequences, under 15% detected once. This sample comprised CD4+ T cells sorted from PBMCs, obtained 15 days after the yellow fever booster vaccination. The origin of the receptors is a man between 18 and 29 years old who received the YFV17D yellow fever vaccine.

This clonotype was found a few times. CDR3 protein: CASSLEAGGRLTQYF. The CDR3 nucleotides are TGTGCCAGCAGCTTAGAAGCGGGGGGACGACTTACGCAGTATTTT. V and J are TRBV7-2 and TRBJ2-3, with 9 bases fitting TRBD2. The CDR3 has 15 amino acids. The junction had 7 bases not matched to a gene; V was cut back by 1 base and J by 8 bases. Germline V gene lookup returns CDR1 SGHTA and CDR2 FQGNSA.

The chain recombines TRBV7-2 with TRBJ1-5, with 8 bases fitting TRBD1. This CDR3 spans 19 amino acids. CDR1 and CDR2 (germline): SGHTA, FQGNSA. V lost 5 bases and J lost 2; bases outside the gene matches: 17. The CDR3 coding sequence is TGTGCCAGCAGCGAAACCGGGACAGGTATTTTGGGCGGCAATCAGCCCCAGCATTTT. It yields the protein CASSETGTGILGGNQPQHF.

This clonotype was counted between two and nine times. The V and J genes are TRBV28 and TRBJ1-5, with 9 bases that match TRBD1. With V trimmed by 5 bases and J by 4 bases, 12 bases remained unmatched. The germline V gene encodes CDR1 MDHEN and CDR2 SYDVKM. The CDR3 consists of 17 residues. The CDR3 protein is CASSPAQGQGGNQPQHF. In DNA form, the CDR3 reads TGTGCCAGCAGTCCCGCCCAGGGACAGGGCGGTAATCAGCCCCAGCATTTT.

The sample holds a few counts of this clonotype. J is TRBJ2-2 and V is TRBV7-2; 8 nucleotides align to TRBD1. J lost 0 bases, V lost 5 bases, and 5 bases had no gene match. Germline V gives CDR1 SGHTA, CDR2 FQGNSA. The CDR3 contains 16 residues. The CDR3, as DNA: TGTGCCAGCAGCGCACAGGGGGTGGCGAACACCGGGGAGCTGTTTTTT. Residues: CASSAQGVANTGELFF.

The V and J genes are TRBV9 and TRBJ2-7; D possibly corresponds to TRBD1 (6 bases). The CDR3 runs 16 residues. V lost 1 base and J lost 1, with 15 bases in between. Germline loops: CDR1 SGDLS, CDR2 YYNGEE. CDR3 bases: TGTGCCAGCAGCGTACTCGACAGGACCTATTCCTACGAGCAGTACTTC. It encodes CASSVLDRTYSYEQYF.

This clonotype was recorded a few times. The chain links TRBV7-8 to TRBJ1-5; D gene unclear. The V gene lost 5 bases and the J gene lost 4 bases, with 15 bases spanning the gap. The CDR3 is 15 residues long. Looked up from germline, CDR1 is SGHVS and CDR2 is FQNEAQ. The CDR3 loop reads CASSVYRAKNQPQHF. In DNA, the CDR3 is TGTGCCAGCAGCGTCTACCGGGCCAAAAATCAGCCCCAGCATTTT. The whole variable domain, remainder taken from reference TRBV7-8 and TRBJ1-5, is GAGVSQSPRYKVAKRGQDVALRCDPISGHVSLFWYQQALGQGPEFLTYFQNEAQLDKSGLPSDRFFAERPEGSVSTLKIQRTQQEDSAVYLCASSVYRAKNQPQHFGDGTRLSIL.

The sample holds a few counts of this clonotype. V gene TRBV5-4 combines with J gene TRBJ2-1, with 13 nucleotides matching TRBD2. This CDR3 is built from 18 residues. With 0 bases clipped from V and 1 base from J, the junction kept 4 bases outside the gene matches. Germline V gene data show CDR1 as SGHNT and CDR2 as YYREEE (reference sequence). CDR3 sequence reads: CASSLAPGLAGSYNEQFF. Written as DNA, the CDR3 is TGTGCCAGCAGCTTGGCACCGGGACTAGCGGGGTCCTACAATGAGCAGTTCTTC.

This clonotype was found many times. The chain has TRBV6-5 and TRBJ1-5; D is undetermined. Trimming left V 4 bases short and J 6 bases short, with 22 bases between. CDR1 is MNHEY, CDR2 SVGAGI, per germline. This CDR3 is built from 17 residues. CDR3 protein: CASSSLGGERAGQPQHF. In DNA, the CDR3 is TGTGCCAGCAGTTCGCTAGGTGGGGAGAGAGCGGGTCAGCCCCAGCATTTT.

This clonotype appeared a few times. The J gene is TRBJ2-1, the V gene TRBV5-1, with TRBD1 identical over 7 bases. CDR3 length equals 14 residues. The trim removed 4 bases at V and 8 bases at J, leaving 9 bases unmatched. Germline V gene sequence: CDR1 SGHRS, CDR2 YFSETQ. CDR3 region: CASSPRPGQDEQFF. The CDR3 bases are TGCGCCAGCAGCCCCAGGCCCGGACAGGATGAGCAGTTCTTC.

In its sample, this clonotype was seen a few times. This sequence joins TRBV7-2 and TRBJ1-6; 8 bases align to TRBD1. The CDR3 sequence is 20 residues long. Germline V CDR1 and CDR2: SGHTA, FQGNSA. V shed 6 bases and J 0 bases; nucleotides not matched to a gene: 16. DNA of the CDR3: TGTGCCAGCAGGGGAGGTTTGGGACAGGCCAGACGCTCCTATAATTCACCCCTCCACTTT. Encoded protein: CASRGGLGQARRSYNSPLHF.

The sample holds a few counts of this clonotype. The rearrangement uses TRBV7-8 and TRBJ1-4, with D unclear. The V gene lost 5 bases and the J gene lost 4 bases, with 17 bases spanning the gap. Germline lookup yields CDR1 SGHVS and CDR2 FQNEAQ. This CDR3 region has 16 residues. CDR3 loop: CASSLITRRVNEKLFF. As DNA, the CDR3 is TGTGCCAGCAGCCTCATTACGAGGAGAGTTAATGAAAAACTGTTTTTT. Full variable domain (remainder filled in from reference TRBV7-8 and TRBJ1-4): GAGVSQSPRYKVAKRGQDVALRCDPISGHVSLFWYQQALGQGPEFLTYFQNEAQLDKSGLPSDRFFAERPEGSVSTLKIQRTQQEDSAVYLCASSLITRRVNEKLFFGSGTQLSVL.

This clonotype has a handful of counts. The chain carries TRBV7-8 and TRBJ2-2; unclear D gene. The CDR3 extends over 15 amino acids. V gave up 1 base and J gave up 5 bases, with 11 bases separating them. The germline CDR1 and CDR2 sequences are SGHVS and FQNEAQ. The CDR3 DNA reads as TGTGCCAGCAGCTTAGTTTTATTTCGAACCGGGGAGCTGTTTTTT. Residues: CASSLVLFRTGELFF.

Many counts were recorded for this clonotype. The J gene is TRBJ1-2, the V gene TRBV4-3, with D unclear. The CDR3 contains 13 residues. Between the trimmed V and J ends, which lost 4 bases and 7 bases, there was a span of 13 bases. Germline V gene data show CDR1 as LGHNA and CDR2 as YSLEER. The CDR3 spells CASSPTVAGGYTF. CDR3 nucleotide sequence: TGCGCCAGCAGCCCGACCGTTGCTGGTGGCTACACCTTC.

This clonotype was picked up a small number of times. The chain employs TRBV7-9 and TRBJ2-7, with D unclear. Germline V CDR1 and CDR2: SEHNR, FQNEAQ (reference sequence). The CDR3 totals 15 residues. V lost 1 base and J lost 7, with 17 bases in between. The CDR3 protein is CASSLGPVLLREQYF. CDR3 DNA sequence: TGTGCCAGCAGCTTAGGGCCGGTCCTACTACGGGAGCAGTACTTC.

The chain couples TRBV27 to TRBJ1-2, with a possible D match to TRBD1 (5 bases). V dropped 3 bases and J dropped 5 bases, with 13 bases sitting between them. From germline, CDR1 is MNHEY and CDR2 SMNVEV (reference sequence). The CDR3 consists of 14 residues. CDR3 nucleotides: TGTGCCAGCAGTTTTACAGGTATCTCATATGGCTACACCTTC. It codes for CASSFTGISYGYTF.

The V call is TRBV6-1, the J call TRBJ2-1, with D uncertain. This CDR3 region has 11 residues. CDR1 MNHNS and CDR2 SASEGT come from the germline V gene. The ends were cut back, 3 bases at V and 8 bases at J, with 5 bases in the middle. The CDR3 region is CASSDLYEQFF. CDR3 nucleotide sequence: TGTGCCAGCAGTGATCTCTATGAGCAGTTCTTC.

The chain recombines TRBV7-2 with TRBJ1-4; D call uncertain. Germline CDR1 SGHTA, CDR2 FQGNSA. Trimming removed 3 bases from V and 6 bases from J, with 11 bases in between. The CDR3 spans 14 residues. The CDR3 DNA follows: TGTGCCAGCAGCTTGCGGGCTGGGGATGAAAAACTGTTTTTT. Amino acid sequence: CASSLRAGDEKLFF.

The sample holds a few counts of this clonotype. The chain is built from TRBV11-2 and TRBJ2-3; D may be TRBD2 (5 bases). Per the germline V gene, CDR1 is SGHAT and CDR2 is FQNNGV. Trimming stripped 2 bases from V and 5 bases from J, with 11 bases between. This CDR3 region has 14 residues. The CDR3 loop reads CASSLNGVGDTQYF. CDR3 bases: TGTGCCAGCAGCTTAAACGGGGTCGGAGATACGCAGTATTTT.

The chain carries TRBV15 and TRBJ2-4, with TRBD2 identical over 10 bases. The V and J ends lost 2 bases and 2 bases, in that order; junction bases with no gene match: 9. The CDR3 length is 18 residues. Germline CDR1 is LNHNV and CDR2 is YYDKDF (reference sequence). CDR3 amino acids: CATSRSIAGGLPKNIQYF. The CDR3 region has the DNA TGTGCCACCAGCAGATCCATAGCGGGGGGTCTGCCCAAAAACATTCAGTACTTC.